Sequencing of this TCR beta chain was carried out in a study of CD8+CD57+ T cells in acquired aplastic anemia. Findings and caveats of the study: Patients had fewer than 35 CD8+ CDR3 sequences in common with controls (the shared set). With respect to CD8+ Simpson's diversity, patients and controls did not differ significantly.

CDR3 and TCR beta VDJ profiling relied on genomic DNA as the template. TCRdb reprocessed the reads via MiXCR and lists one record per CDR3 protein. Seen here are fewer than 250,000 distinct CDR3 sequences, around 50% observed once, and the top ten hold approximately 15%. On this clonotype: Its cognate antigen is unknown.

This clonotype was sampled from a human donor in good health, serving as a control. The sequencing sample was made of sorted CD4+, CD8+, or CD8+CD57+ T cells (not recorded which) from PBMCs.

CDR3 amino acids: CASSPQGVDGGYTF. The CDR3 DNA reads TGTGCCAGCAGCCCGCAGGGGGTTGACGGTGGCTACACCTTC. The chain links TRBV7-3 to TRBJ1-2, with 7 bases aligning to TRBD1. CDR3 length equals 14 residues. The V gene end was trimmed by 5 bases and the J gene end by 7 bases; junction bases not matched to a gene: 10. Germline CDR1 reads SGHTA; CDR2 reads FQGTGA.